This T cell receptor beta chain was recovered during a study of shared clonotypes between healthy human individuals. Sequenced by immunoSEQ multiplex PCR; TCRdb stores in-frame clones only, minus some. This sample has 760,000 or so clones; approximately 97% occur once, and the top ten carry about 0.22%. CD45RO-negative cells were positively selected for CCR7, leaving out terminally differentiated effector memory CD45RA+ cells. The specimen was naive CD8+ T cells sorted from blood. The clonotype comes from a man aged 30-40 years in good health.

This CDR3 is CASSSRGTNVLTF. In nucleotides, the CDR3 is TGTGCCAGCAGCTCTAGGGGTACCAACGTCCTGACTTTC. The genes are TRBV13 and TRBJ2-6; perhaps TRBD1 as D (5 bases). This CDR3 is built from 13 residues. Germline V gives CDR1 PRHDT, CDR2 FYEKMQ (reference sequence). The V gene lost 4 bases and the J gene lost 8 bases, with 9 bases spanning the gap.